The text below deals with one TCR beta chain. Generation of TCR cDNA used 5'RACE template switching (which added a universal primer site and UMIs). MiXCR, run by TCRdb on the 5' RACE reads, gives a single entry per CDR3 protein. The sample holds some 80,000 distinct CDR3 sequences, about 14% seen once. These data come from a study of T cells after yellow fever vaccination. Looking at the study overall: The fractions with low cell numbers were processed using SMART-Seq v4 Ultra Low Input.

The length of the CDR3 is 10 residues. Germline V gene data show CDR1 as MDHEN and CDR2 as SYDVKM. The V and J ends lost 6 bases and 7 bases respectively, with 6 bases between them. Broader study findings: Post-booster reappearance was seen for most primary-vaccination clones (about 95% CD4, 75% to 90% CD8). From the bulk population, abundant clonotypes could contaminate and appear within FACS-sorted repertoires.

The receptor was isolated from a man aged 18 to 30 who received the YFV17D yellow fever vaccine. The sample was CD8+ T cells not binding an NS4B(214-222) dextramer, sorted from PBMCs, taken approximately 22 days after the first yellow fever vaccination. The J gene is TRBJ2-5, the V gene TRBV28; no clear D gene. The CDR3 protein is CASRGGTQYF. The DNA of the CDR3 is TGTGCCAGCAGAGGCGGGACCCAGTACTTC. The full variable domain, its missing parts supplied by reference TRBV28 and TRBJ2-5, is DVKVTQSSRYLVKRTGEKVFLECVQDMDHENMFWYRQDPGLGLRLIYFSYDVKMKEKGDIPEGYSVSREKKERFSLILESASTNQTSMYLCASRGGTQYFGPGTRLLVL.